The entry below gives a single TCR beta chain sequence along with its context. The clone's antigen remains unknown. It has no much larger one-base neighbor in the sample; base qualities were not kept. TCRbeta CDR3 regions were sequenced with the immunoSEQ Assay. After extraction, genomic DNA underwent amplification by bias-controlled multiplex PCR, followed by high-throughput sequencing. Per the original workflow: To quantify the absolute abundance of every unique TCRbeta CDR3 region, sequences were collapsed and filtered. T cell fraction was estimated by normalizing TCRbeta template counts to usable DNA, which was measured by amplifying reference genes present in all nucleated cells. Repertoire TCRs were annotated as SARS-CoV-2-specific by exact matching of V gene, CDR3 amino acid sequence and J gene to a known reactive TCR set. The reference SARS-CoV-2 TCR set came from MIRA and was filtered for enrichment in COVID-19-positive ImmuneCODE repertoires, removing public or cross-reactive TCRs. Using the MIRA antigens, annotated TCRs were further analysed by specific ORF or by position within an ORF. Depth was the summed frequency of annotated unique rearrangements, while breadth was defined as annotated unique rearrangements over total unique productive rearrangements. Group comparisons of TCR breadth used two-sided Wilcoxon rank-sum tests. TCRdb re-hosts the immuneACCESS table, in-frame sequences only. Its copies lack some clones; in the studies checked, an unresolved V gene accounts for under half of them, and the cause for the rest is not known. That table is the source of V, J and clone size, and D and trimming were worked out from the DNA. This sample has about 260,000 clones in its table, and around 85% of those were observed once. The ten largest clones add up to about 2.8% of the sample.

This specimen's treatment or condition label, per the study, means: some 20 received Ad26.COV2.S at low or high dose, single or two shots; about 5 received placebo; per-sample allocation not given. Repertoires of vaccine and placebo recipients were sequenced from samples collected on day 63 after the first injection. Cohort 1b enrolled about two dozen adults aged 18-55 years at a single site in Boston, USA, between 29 July and 7 August 2020. As a vaccine, Ad26.COV2.S was a replication-incompetent adenovirus type 26 vector that expressed a prefusion-stabilized SARS-CoV-2 spike protein derived from the original Wuhan strain. These data belong to a study of Ad26.COV2.S vaccination and SARS-CoV-2 variants (dated by TCRdb to about 2021). For the study in its entirety: Vaccine-arm donors were drawn from COV1001, a multicentre, randomized, double-blind, placebo-controlled phase I-IIa trial of Ad26.COV2.S in healthy adults. Dosing of Ad26.COV2.S was intramuscular, at either 5x10^10 or 1x10^11 viral particles, delivered as one shot or as two shots spaced 56 days apart. The specificity and breadth of SARS-CoV-2-reactive T cell receptors after Ad26.COV2.S vaccination were assessed by TCRbeta repertoire sequencing. The TCR-sequenced set comprised about 30 samples: about 19 Ad26.COV2.S vaccine recipients, 5 placebo recipients and 8 SARS-CoV-2 convalescent individuals. Trial participants were randomized into five groups of five: low-dose or high-dose Ad26.COV2.S given once or twice, or placebo on both occasions. Investigators remained blinded to trial group allocation during experiments and outcome assessment. Study-level results and caveats: After vaccination, spike-specific CD8+ and CD4+ T cell responses were reported to show substantial breadth. Non-spike TCR breadth was comparable between vaccine and placebo recipients, consistent with the vaccine containing only spike. The authors noted that the TCR breadth and depth analyses may have underestimated total T cell responses. The study was not powered to compare responses between vaccine doses or regimens. Ad26.COV2.S recipients had higher spike-specific TCR breadth than placebo recipients (P = 0.0014).

Sample: peripheral blood, taken in a trial of Ad26.COV2.S vaccine versus placebo. This clonotype originated in a person aged 18-60 years who received the Ad26.COV2.S COVID-19 vaccine or a placebo.

The CDR3 reads CASSEYRALGSQGYTF. The nucleotide sequence reads TGTGCCAGCAGTGAATACCGGGCCCTAGGGTCACAGGGCTACACCTTC. Here the chain combines TRBV25-1 and TRBJ1-2, with no confidently assigned D gene. From its cysteine to its phenylalanine, the CDR3 spans 16 amino acids. Just CDR3 DNA is preserved here, 48 bases in frame from base 1. The junction carries 19 bases between V and J, which are trimmed by 0 bases and 8 bases respectively. From the germline V gene, CDR1 is MGHDK and CDR2 is SYGVNS.